Sequencing of this T cell receptor (beta chain) was carried out in a study of liver allograft versus peripheral blood T cells (dated by TCRdb to 2019 to 2021). Concerning the study at large: The study compared the T cell receptor repertoires present in transplanted livers with the repertoires present in the peripheral blood of liver transplant recipients.

The sample was run on an Illumina MiSeq. TCRdb reprocessing: public reads trimmed at Q25 with fastp, clones called with MiXCR, in-frame beta chains kept. Identical CDR3 protein sequences are pooled into one entry, listed with their most common genes and DNA. Within this sample are approximately 16,000 distinct CDR3 sequences, with under 25% of them counted one time only. About 12% of the sample comes from the top ten. Comments on this clonotype: Its antigen is not yet known. Base-call qualities are not available, and no considerably larger clone is one nucleotide away.

The trim is 0 bases for V and 9 bases for J, with a gap of 9 bases between the germline ends. The germline V gene (reference sequence) provides CDR1 GTSNPN and CDR2 SVGIG. The CDR3 runs 11 amino acids, cysteine and phenylalanine included. CDR3 DNA only is kept here, 33 bases in frame from base 1. Study-wide findings and limitations: According to the report, the T cell receptor repertoires detected in peripheral blood were different from the repertoires found inside liver allografts.

The rearranged segments are TRBV30 and TRBJ2-7, with no reliable assignment of the D segment. This sequence originates from a human patient who had a liver transplant. Some T cells present after a transplant may be cells of the graft donor. This receptor carries the CDR3 CAWSVQSTQYF. The sequence in DNA is TGTGCCTGGAGTGTACAGAGTACGCAGTACTTC.